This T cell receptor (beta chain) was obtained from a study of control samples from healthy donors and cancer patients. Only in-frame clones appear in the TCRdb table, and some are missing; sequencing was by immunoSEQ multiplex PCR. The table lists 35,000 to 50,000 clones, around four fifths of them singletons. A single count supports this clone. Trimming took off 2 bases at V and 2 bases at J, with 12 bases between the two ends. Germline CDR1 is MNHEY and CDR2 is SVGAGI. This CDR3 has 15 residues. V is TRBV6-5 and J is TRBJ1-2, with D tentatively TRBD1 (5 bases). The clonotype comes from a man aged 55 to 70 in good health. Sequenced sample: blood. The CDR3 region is CASSYRGKGNYGYTF. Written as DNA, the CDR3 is TGTGCCAGCAGTTACAGGGGAAAGGGCAACTATGGCTACACCTTC.